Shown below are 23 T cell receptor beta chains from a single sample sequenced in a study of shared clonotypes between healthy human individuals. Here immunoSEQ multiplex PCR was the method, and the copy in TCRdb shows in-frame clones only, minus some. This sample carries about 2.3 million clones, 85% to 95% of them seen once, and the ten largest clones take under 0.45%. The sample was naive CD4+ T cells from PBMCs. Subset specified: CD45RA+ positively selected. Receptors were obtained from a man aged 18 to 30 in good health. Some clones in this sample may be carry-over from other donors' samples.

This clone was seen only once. CDR3 sequence (DNA): TGTGCCAGCAAAACTAGCGGAGGAAATGAGCAGTTCTTC. Its protein is CASKTSGGNEQFF. This chain joins TRBV27 and TRBJ2-1, with 8 bases fitting TRBD2. The length of the CDR3 is 13 residues. V lost 7 bases, J lost 7 bases, and 6 bases stayed unmatched. Germline V lookup: CDR1 MNHEY, CDR2 SMNVEV (reference sequence).

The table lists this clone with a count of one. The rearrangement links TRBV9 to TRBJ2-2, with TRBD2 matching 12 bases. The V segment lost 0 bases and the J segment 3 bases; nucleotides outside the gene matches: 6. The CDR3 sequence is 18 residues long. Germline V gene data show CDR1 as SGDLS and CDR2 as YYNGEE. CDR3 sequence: CASSVGEASGRDTGELFF. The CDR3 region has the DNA TGTGCCAGCAGCGTAGGGGAGGCTAGCGGGAGGGACACCGGGGAGCTGTTTTTT.

The CDR3 DNA reads as TGTGCCAGCAGCTCGTGGGGGACAGGGGGCCTTAACTATGGCTACACCTTC. Its protein product is CASSSWGTGGLNYGYTF. The V and J genes are TRBV7-9 and TRBJ1-2; 12 bases agree with TRBD1. Germline assignment: CDR1 SEHNR and CDR2 FQNEAQ (reference sequence). V trimming: 4 bases; J trimming: 1 base; junction bases outside the gene matches: 7. This CDR3 is built from 17 residues.

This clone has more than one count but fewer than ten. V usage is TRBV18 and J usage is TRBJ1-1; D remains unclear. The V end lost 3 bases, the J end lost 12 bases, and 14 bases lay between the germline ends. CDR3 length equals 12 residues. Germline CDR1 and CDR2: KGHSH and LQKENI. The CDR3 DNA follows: TGTGCCAGCTCACCGTCGGACGAAGCGACTTTCTTT. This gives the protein CASSPSDEATFF.

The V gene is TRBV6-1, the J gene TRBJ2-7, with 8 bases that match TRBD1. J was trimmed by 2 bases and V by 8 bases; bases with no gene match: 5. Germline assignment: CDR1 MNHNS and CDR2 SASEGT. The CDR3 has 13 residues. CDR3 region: CASQTGGPYEQYF. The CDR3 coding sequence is TGTGCCAGCCAAACAGGGGGTCCCTACGAGCAGTACTTC.

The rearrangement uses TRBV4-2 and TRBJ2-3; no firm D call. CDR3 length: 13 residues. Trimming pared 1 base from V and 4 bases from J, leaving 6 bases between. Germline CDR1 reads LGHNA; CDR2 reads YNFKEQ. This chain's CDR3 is CASSQGESDTQYF. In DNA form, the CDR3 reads TGTGCCAGCAGCCAAGGGGAATCAGATACGCAGTATTTT.

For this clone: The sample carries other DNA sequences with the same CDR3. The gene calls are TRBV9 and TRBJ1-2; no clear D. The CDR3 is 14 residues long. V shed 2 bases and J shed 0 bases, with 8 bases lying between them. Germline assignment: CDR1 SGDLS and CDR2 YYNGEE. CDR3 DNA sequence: TGTGCCAGCAGCGTCGGGAATTCTAACTATGGCTACACCTTC. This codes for CASSVGNSNYGYTF. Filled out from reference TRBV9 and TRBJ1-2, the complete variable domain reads DSGVTQTPKHLITATGQRVTLRCSPRSGDLSVYWYQQSLDQGLQFLIQYYNGEERAKGNILERFSAQQFPDLHSELNLSSLELGDSALYFCASSVGNSNYGYTFGSGTRLTVV.

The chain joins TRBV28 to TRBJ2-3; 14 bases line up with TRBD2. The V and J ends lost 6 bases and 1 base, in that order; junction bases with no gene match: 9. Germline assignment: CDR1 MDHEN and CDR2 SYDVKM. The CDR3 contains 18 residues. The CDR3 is CASSSLGLAGARTDTQYF. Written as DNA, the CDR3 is TGTGCCAGCAGCTCCTTGGGACTAGCGGGAGCTCGCACAGATACGCAGTATTTT.

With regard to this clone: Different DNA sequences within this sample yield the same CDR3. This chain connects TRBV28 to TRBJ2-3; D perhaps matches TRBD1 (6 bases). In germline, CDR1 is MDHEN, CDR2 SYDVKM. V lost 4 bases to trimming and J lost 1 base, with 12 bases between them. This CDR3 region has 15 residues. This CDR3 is CASSSPGVGTDTQYF. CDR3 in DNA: TGTGCCAGCAGTTCCCCAGGGGTAGGCACAGATACGCAGTATTTT.

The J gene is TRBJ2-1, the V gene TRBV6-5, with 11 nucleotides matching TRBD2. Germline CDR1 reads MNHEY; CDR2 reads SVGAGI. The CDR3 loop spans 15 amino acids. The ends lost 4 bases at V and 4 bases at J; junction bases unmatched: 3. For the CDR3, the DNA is TGTGCCAGCAGTTTCCTAGCGGGAGGATACAATGAGCAGTTCTTC. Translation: CASSFLAGGYNEQFF.

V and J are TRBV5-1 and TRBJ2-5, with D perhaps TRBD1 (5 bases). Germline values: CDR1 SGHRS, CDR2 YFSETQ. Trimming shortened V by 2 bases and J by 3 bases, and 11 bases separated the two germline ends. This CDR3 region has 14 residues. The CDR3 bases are TGCGCCAGCAGCTTCCAGGGTTTAGAAGAGACCCAGTACTTC. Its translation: CASSFQGLEETQYF.

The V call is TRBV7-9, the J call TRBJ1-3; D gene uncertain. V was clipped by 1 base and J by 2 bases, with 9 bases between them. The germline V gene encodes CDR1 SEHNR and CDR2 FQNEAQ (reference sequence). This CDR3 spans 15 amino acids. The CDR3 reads CASSLGQTTGNTIYF. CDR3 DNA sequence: TGTGCCAGCAGCTTAGGCCAGACAACTGGAAACACCATATATTTT. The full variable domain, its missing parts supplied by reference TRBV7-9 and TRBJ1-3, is DTGVSQNPRHKITKRGQNVTFRCDPISEHNRLYWYRQTLGQGPEFLTYFQNEAQLEKSRLLSDRFSAERPKGSFSTLEIQRTEQGDSAMYLCASSLGQTTGNTIYFGEGSWLTVV.

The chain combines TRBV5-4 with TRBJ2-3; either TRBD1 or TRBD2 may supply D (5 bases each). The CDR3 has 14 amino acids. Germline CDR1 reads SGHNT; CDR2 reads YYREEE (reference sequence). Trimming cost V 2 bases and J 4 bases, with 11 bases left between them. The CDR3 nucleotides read TGTGCCAGCAGCTTCGGGGACCCTTCAGATACGCAGTATTTT. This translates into CASSFGDPSDTQYF.

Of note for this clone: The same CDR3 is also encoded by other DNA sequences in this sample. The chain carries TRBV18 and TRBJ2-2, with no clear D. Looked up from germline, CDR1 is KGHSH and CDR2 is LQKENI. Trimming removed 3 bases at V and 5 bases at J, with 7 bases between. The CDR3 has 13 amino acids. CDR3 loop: CASSPTRTGELFF. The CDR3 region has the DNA TGTGCCAGCTCACCCACTCGAACCGGGGAGCTGTTTTTT.

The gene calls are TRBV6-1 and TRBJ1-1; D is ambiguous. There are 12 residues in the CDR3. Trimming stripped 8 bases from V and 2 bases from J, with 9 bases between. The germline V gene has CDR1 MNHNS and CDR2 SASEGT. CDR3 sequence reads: CASRRGNTEAFF. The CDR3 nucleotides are TGTGCCAGCCGACGCGGTAACACTGAAGCTTTCTTT.

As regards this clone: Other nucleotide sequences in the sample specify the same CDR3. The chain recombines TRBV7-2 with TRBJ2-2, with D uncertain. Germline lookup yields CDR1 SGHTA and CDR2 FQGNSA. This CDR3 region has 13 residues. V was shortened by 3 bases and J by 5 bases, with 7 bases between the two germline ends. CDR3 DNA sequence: TGTGCCAGCAGCTTTTTCGGGACCGGGGAGCTGTTTTTT. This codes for CASSFFGTGELFF.

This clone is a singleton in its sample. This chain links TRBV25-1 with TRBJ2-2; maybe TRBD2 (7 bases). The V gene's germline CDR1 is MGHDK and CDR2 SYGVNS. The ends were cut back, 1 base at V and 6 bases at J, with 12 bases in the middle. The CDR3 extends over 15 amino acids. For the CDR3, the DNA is TGTGCCAGCAGTGAATCGGGGGGCAGGGCCGGGGAGCTGTTTTTT. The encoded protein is CASSESGGRAGELFF.

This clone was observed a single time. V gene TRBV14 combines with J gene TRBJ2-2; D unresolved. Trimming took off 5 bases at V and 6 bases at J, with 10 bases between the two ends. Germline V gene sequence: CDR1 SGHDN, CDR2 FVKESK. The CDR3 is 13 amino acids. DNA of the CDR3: TGTGCCAGCAGCTCCCGGTTGCCCGGGGAGCTGTTTTTT. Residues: CASSSRLPGELFF.

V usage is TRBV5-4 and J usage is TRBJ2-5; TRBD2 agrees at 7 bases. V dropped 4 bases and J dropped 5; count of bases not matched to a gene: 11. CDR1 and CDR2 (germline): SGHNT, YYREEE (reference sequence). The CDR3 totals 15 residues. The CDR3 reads CASSTGLAAGETQYF. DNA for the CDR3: TGTGCCAGCAGCACGGGGCTAGCGGCTGGGGAGACCCAGTACTTC. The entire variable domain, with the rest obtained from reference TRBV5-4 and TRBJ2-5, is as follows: ETGVTQSPTHLIKTRGQQVTLRCSSQSGHNTVSWYQQALGQGPQFIFQYYREEENGRGNFPPRFSGLQFPNYSSELNVNALELDDSALYLCASSTGLAAGETQYFGPGTRLLVL.

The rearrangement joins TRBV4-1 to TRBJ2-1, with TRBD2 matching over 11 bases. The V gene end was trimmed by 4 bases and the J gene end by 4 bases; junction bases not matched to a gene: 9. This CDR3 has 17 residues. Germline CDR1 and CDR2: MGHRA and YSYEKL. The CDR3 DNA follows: TGCGCCAGCAGCCGGCCCCCGGGACTAGCGGAATACAATGAGCAGTTCTTC. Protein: CASSRPPGLAEYNEQFF.

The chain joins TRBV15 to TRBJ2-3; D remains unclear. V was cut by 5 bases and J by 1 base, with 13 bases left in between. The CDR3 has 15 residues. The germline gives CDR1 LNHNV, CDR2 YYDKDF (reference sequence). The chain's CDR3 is CATSLDRPGTDTQYF. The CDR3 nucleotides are TGTGCCACCAGCCTGGACCGCCCGGGCACAGATACGCAGTATTTT.

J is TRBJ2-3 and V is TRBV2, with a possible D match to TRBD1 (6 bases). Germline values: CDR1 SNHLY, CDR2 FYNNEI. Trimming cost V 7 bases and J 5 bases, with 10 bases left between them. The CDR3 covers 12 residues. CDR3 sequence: CASNLQGDTQYF. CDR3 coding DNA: TGTGCCAGCAACTTACAGGGAGATACGCAGTATTTT. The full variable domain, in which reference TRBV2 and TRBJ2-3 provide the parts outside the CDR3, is EPEVTQTPSHQVTQMGQEVILRCVPISNHLYFYWYRQILGQKVEFLVSFYNNEISEKSEIFDDQFSVERPDGSNFTLKIRSTKLEDSAMYFCASNLQGDTQYFGPGTRLTVL.

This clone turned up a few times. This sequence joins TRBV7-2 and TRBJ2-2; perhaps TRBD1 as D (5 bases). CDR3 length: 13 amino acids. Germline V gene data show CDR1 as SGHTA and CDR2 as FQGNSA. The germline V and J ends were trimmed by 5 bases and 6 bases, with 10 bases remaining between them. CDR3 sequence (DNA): TGTGCCAGCAGCCCCAGGGTGGCCGGGGAGCTGTTTTTT. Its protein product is CASSPRVAGELFF.